Presented here are 25 T cell receptor beta chains from one specimen sequenced in a study of blood T cell repertoires in COVID-19. Here immunoSEQ multiplex PCR was the method, and the copy in TCRdb shows in-frame clones only, minus some. The sample shows roughly 380,000 clones, 88% of them seen only once. Sequenced sample: PBMCs or T cells enriched from blood (not recorded which). These receptors all stem from a woman aged 25 to 39 who had been exposed to COVID-19.

J is TRBJ1-2 and V is TRBV7-2; 11 bases are shared with TRBD1. Unmatched junction bases numbered 12, after V lost 1 base and J lost 8 bases. Germline CDR1 reads SGHTA; CDR2 reads FQGNSA. This CDR3 region has 17 residues. CDR3 DNA: TGTGCCAGCAGCTTAGTGTTAATCGGACAGGGGGCTTGGGGCTACACCTTC. Protein sequence: CASSLVLIGQGAWGYTF.

V usage is TRBV5-4 and J usage is TRBJ2-7, with 8 bases identical to TRBD2. V trimming: 4 bases; J trimming: 2 bases; junction bases outside the gene matches: 8. The CDR3 extends over 15 amino acids. Germline CDR1 and CDR2: SGHNT and YYREEE (reference sequence). The CDR3 DNA reads TGTGCCAGCAGCACACACAGACTAGCGACCTACGAGCAGTACTTC. Translation gives CASSTHRLATYEQYF.

This sequence joins TRBV13 and TRBJ2-3, with D possibly TRBD2 on 6 matching bases. V was clipped by 2 bases and J by 0 bases, with 18 bases between them. The CDR3 consists of 18 residues. Germline V gives CDR1 PRHDT, CDR2 FYEKMQ (reference sequence). The CDR3 coding sequence is TGTGCCAGCAGCTTAAAGTCGGGTCCAAGCGGGAGCACAGATACGCAGTATTTT. Protein product: CASSLKSGPSGSTDTQYF. The full variable domain, completed using reference TRBV13 and TRBJ2-3, is AAGVIQSPRHLIKEKRETATLKCYPIPRHDTVYWYQQGPGQDPQFLISFYEKMQSDKGSIPDRFSAQQFSDYHSELNMSSLELGDSALYFCASSLKSGPSGSTDTQYFGPGTRLTVL.

This rearrangement joins TRBV7-9 to TRBJ2-4; 8 bases align to TRBD1. Germline V gene lookup returns CDR1 SEHNR and CDR2 FQNEAQ (reference sequence). The CDR3 loop spans 14 amino acids. Losses at the gene ends were 1 base for V and 6 bases for J; bases not matched to a gene: 2. The CDR3 protein is CASSLGTGRNIQYF. In DNA, the CDR3 is TGTGCCAGCAGCTTAGGGACAGGGAGAAACATTCAGTACTTC.

This clone was seen a single time. The chain links TRBV2 to TRBJ2-5, with 9 bases identical to TRBD1. This CDR3 has 16 residues. After removal of 1 base from V and 4 bases from J, the junction contained 7 bases not matched to a gene. Germline CDR1 is SNHLY and CDR2 is FYNNEI. As DNA, the CDR3 is TGTGCCAGCAGTGAAGGCCTAGGGACAGGGCGAGAGACCCAGTACTTC. Amino acids: CASSEGLGTGRETQYF.

The V gene is TRBV6-1, the J gene TRBJ1-2, with 8 bases lining up with TRBD1. With 1 base clipped from V and 6 bases from J, the junction kept 4 bases outside the gene matches. CDR1 is MNHNS and CDR2 is SASEGT in the germline V gene. The CDR3 is 14 residues long. The CDR3 sequence: CASSEGSGGDGYTF. In nucleotides, the CDR3 is TGTGCCAGCAGTGAAGGGTCAGGGGGCGATGGCTACACCTTC.

The gene calls are TRBV14 and TRBJ2-7; unclear D gene. V was shortened by 0 bases and J by 2 bases, with 14 bases between the two germline ends. This CDR3 is built from 16 residues. Germline V lookup: CDR1 SGHDN, CDR2 FVKESK. The CDR3 nucleotides are TGTGCCAGCAGCCAAGATGTGTCTGCGAATCCCTACGAGCAGTACTTC. It translates to CASSQDVSANPYEQYF.

The rearrangement links TRBV7-6 to TRBJ2-2; 8 nucleotides agree with TRBD1. The CDR3 loop spans 15 amino acids. The ends lost 5 bases at V and 8 bases at J; junction bases unmatched: 10. Per the germline V gene, CDR1 is SGHVS and CDR2 is FNYEAQ. In DNA form, the CDR3 reads TGTGCCAGCAGCCCCCGGACAGGGACCGGTGGGGAGCTGTTTTTT. Amino acid sequence: CASSPRTGTGGELFF.

The chain joins TRBV19 to TRBJ1-2, with 11 nucleotides matching TRBD1. The V and J ends lost 6 bases and 4 bases, in that order; junction bases with no gene match: 4. This CDR3 spans 14 amino acids. The germline CDR1 and CDR2 sequences are LNHDA and SQIVND (reference sequence). CDR3 protein: CASRDRGQSYGYTF. CDR3 nucleotides: TGTGCCAGTAGGGACAGGGGGCAAAGCTATGGCTACACCTTC.

This sequence joins TRBV7-6 and TRBJ2-7, with D possibly matching TRBD2 (6 bases). In germline, CDR1 is SGHVS, CDR2 FNYEAQ. The CDR3 consists of 13 residues. V gave up 3 bases and J gave up 3 bases, with 9 bases separating them. The CDR3 sequence: CASSFGRGYEQYF. The CDR3 DNA sequence: TGTGCCAGCAGCTTTGGGCGGGGCTACGAGCAGTACTTC.

The CDR3 coding sequence is TGTGCCAGCAGCTTGTATGGGGAGGGGTACAATGAGCAGTTCTTC. Translated: CASSLYGEGYNEQFF. This chain uses TRBV11-2 with TRBJ2-1, with 7 bases that match TRBD2. The germline V gene has CDR1 SGHAT and CDR2 FQNNGV. The V segment lost 3 bases and the J segment 4 bases; nucleotides outside the gene matches: 6. The CDR3 has 15 amino acids.

The J gene is TRBJ2-2, the V gene TRBV6-1; 9 nucleotides align to TRBD2. The J segment lost 7 bases and the V segment lost 1 base, leaving 16 bases of the junction unmatched. Germline CDR1 and CDR2: MNHNS and SASEGT. The CDR3 totals 19 residues. The CDR3 coding sequence is TGTGCCAGCAGTGAAGGAATTCCCATGGTAGCGGGAGATGGCGGGGAGCTGTTTTTT. Encoded protein: CASSEGIPMVAGDGGELFF.

CDR3 in DNA: TGTGCCAGCAGCCAAGGTGCGATTACAGATACGCAGTATTTT. It codes for CASSQGAITDTQYF. The V call is TRBV3-1 (or the pseudogene TRBV3-2), the J call TRBJ2-3; D call uncertain. Trimming removed 1 base from V and 3 bases from J, with 8 bases in between. CDR3 length equals 14 residues. Germline-derived CDR1 and CDR2 are LGHDT and YNNKEL (reference sequence).

Points on this clone: The sample holds other DNA sequences that translate to the same CDR3. V gene TRBV6-1 combines with J gene TRBJ2-1; maybe TRBD2 (5 bases). Germline lookup yields CDR1 MNHNS and CDR2 SASEGT. The V end lost 1 base, the J end lost 2 bases, and 9 bases lay between the germline ends. The CDR3 sequence is 15 residues long. CDR3: CASSEGLAAYNEQFF. Written as DNA, the CDR3 is TGTGCCAGCAGTGAAGGGCTAGCAGCCTACAATGAGCAGTTCTTC.

The rearrangement joins TRBV6-5 to TRBJ1-2, with TRBD1 identical over 9 bases. The length of the CDR3 is 15 residues. The V segment lost 6 bases and the J segment 4 bases; nucleotides outside the gene matches: 9. The germline V gene encodes CDR1 MNHEY and CDR2 SVGAGI. Here the CDR3 DNA reads TGTGCCAGCAGGATACAGGGGGCACTGGGCTATGGCTACACCTTC. Amino acids: CASRIQGALGYGYTF.

The rearrangement links TRBV5-1 to TRBJ1-3; 8 nucleotides line up with TRBD1. V shed 0 bases, J shed 3 bases, and the junction held 8 bases outside the gene matches. The CDR3 is 17 residues long. CDR1 and CDR2 (germline): SGHRS, YFSETQ. The chain's CDR3 is CASSLDPRGPSGNTIYF. CDR3 nucleotides: TGCGCCAGCAGCTTGGACCCCAGGGGGCCGAGTGGAAACACCATATATTTT.

V gene TRBV3-1 (or the pseudogene TRBV3-2) combines with J gene TRBJ2-2; perhaps TRBD2 as D (6 bases). V gave up 0 bases and J gave up 1 base, with 15 bases separating them. This CDR3 contains 18 residues. The germline V gene has CDR1 LGHDT and CDR2 YNNKEL (reference sequence). The CDR3 bases are TGTGCCAGCAGCCAAGACCCCCTGGGGGGACTGAACACCGGGGAGCTGTTTTTT. Protein: CASSQDPLGGLNTGELFF.

The chain recombines TRBV2 with TRBJ1-1; D call uncertain. CDR1 is SNHLY, CDR2 FYNNEI, per germline. The CDR3 is made up of 14 amino acids. Trimming took off 0 bases at V and 2 bases at J, with 7 bases between the two ends. CDR3 residues: CASSEARLNTEAFF. The CDR3 DNA follows: TGTGCCAGCAGTGAAGCGCGGCTAAACACTGAAGCTTTCTTT.

This clone was observed a single time. The rearrangement links TRBV6-1 to TRBJ1-5, with 9 bases fitting TRBD1. V lost 2 bases, J lost 2 bases, and 13 bases stayed unmatched. This CDR3 comprises 19 residues. Germline CDR1 reads MNHNS; CDR2 reads SASEGT. The CDR3 DNA reads TGTGCCAGCAGTGAATCCTACAGGGGGCTTTCGGTCGGCAATCAGCCCCAGCATTTT. The encoded protein is CASSESYRGLSVGNQPQHF.

V gene TRBV19 combines with J gene TRBJ1-2, with no clear D. V lost 6 bases to trimming and J lost 8 bases, with 16 bases between them. Germline values: CDR1 LNHDA, CDR2 SQIVND (reference sequence). The CDR3 is 13 residues long. The CDR3 DNA sequence: TGTGCCAGTAGGTCCCCCGGTCCCCTAGGCTACACCTTC. Translated: CASRSPGPLGYTF. The whole variable domain, filled in from reference TRBV19 and TRBJ1-2, reads DGGITQSPKYLFRKEGQNVTLSCEQNLNHDAMYWYRQDPGQGLRLIYYSQIVNDFQKGDIAEGYSVSREKKESFPLTVTSAQKNPTAFYLCASRSPGPLGYTFGSGTRLTVV.

V is TRBV4-1 and J is TRBJ1-2, with TRBD1 as a possible D gene (5 bases). Trimming stripped 0 bases from V and 2 bases from J, with 10 bases between. Germline CDR1 reads MGHRA; CDR2 reads YSYEKL. CDR3 length: 15 residues. The CDR3 loop is CASSQEQGLNYGYTF. CDR3 sequence (DNA): TGCGCCAGCAGCCAAGAGCAGGGATTGAACTATGGCTACACCTTC.

This chain links TRBV18 with TRBJ1-1; D is unclear. Germline V lookup: CDR1 KGHSH, CDR2 LQKENI. V gave up 1 base and J gave up 4 bases, with 13 bases separating them. This CDR3 has 15 amino acids. CDR3 sequence: CASSPLPGFGTEAFF. The CDR3 nucleotides read TGTGCCAGCTCACCACTTCCGGGGTTTGGCACTGAAGCTTTCTTT.

This chain's CDR3 is CATSDLAGRDTDTQYF. The CDR3 DNA reads TGTGCCACCAGTGATTTAGCAGGCAGGGACACAGATACGCAGTATTTT. V is TRBV24-1 and J is TRBJ2-3; maybe TRBD1 (5 bases). The CDR3 is 16 residues long. V lost 1 base and J lost 2, with 12 bases in between. From germline, CDR1 is KGHDR and CDR2 SFDVKD.

V usage is TRBV9 and J usage is TRBJ2-4, with 7 positions matching TRBD2. V lost 0 bases and J lost 1; bases outside the gene matches: 4. Germline V gene lookup returns CDR1 SGDLS and CDR2 YYNGEE. The CDR3 runs to 16 residues. The CDR3 region has the DNA TGTGCCAGCAGCGTAGGCGGGAGTTCGGCCAAAAACATTCAGTACTTC. Its translation is CASSVGGSSAKNIQYF.

This clone was recorded once. V is TRBV7-9 and J is TRBJ1-1; the D gene is possibly TRBD1 (6 bases). The CDR3 is 15 amino acids. Germline lookup yields CDR1 SEHNR and CDR2 FQNEAQ (reference sequence). The V end lost 5 bases, the J end lost 4 bases, and 17 bases lay between the germline ends. CDR3 in amino acids: CASSLLTGGGTEAFF. CDR3 sequence (DNA): TGTGCCAGCAGCCTACTCACGGGGGGCGGCACTGAAGCTTTCTTT.